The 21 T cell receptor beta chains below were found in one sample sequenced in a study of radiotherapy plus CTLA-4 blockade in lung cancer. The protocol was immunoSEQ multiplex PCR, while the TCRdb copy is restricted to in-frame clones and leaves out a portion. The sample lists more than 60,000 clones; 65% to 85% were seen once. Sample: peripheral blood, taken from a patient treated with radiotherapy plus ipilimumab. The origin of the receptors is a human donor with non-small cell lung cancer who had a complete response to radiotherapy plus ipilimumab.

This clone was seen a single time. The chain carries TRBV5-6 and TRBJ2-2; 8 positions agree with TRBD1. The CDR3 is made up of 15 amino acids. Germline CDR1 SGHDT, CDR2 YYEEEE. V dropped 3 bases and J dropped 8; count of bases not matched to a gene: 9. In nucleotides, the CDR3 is TGTGCCAGCAGCTGGACCAGGGGGCCGGGGGGGGAGCTGTTTTTT. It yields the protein CASSWTRGPGGELFF.

This CDR3 is CASSTFWTGWGSYEQYF. The CDR3 DNA is TGTGCCAGCAGCACGTTCTGGACAGGGTGGGGCTCCTACGAGCAGTACTTC. This rearrangement joins TRBV5-6 to TRBJ2-7, with TRBD1 matching 8 bases. Germline CDR1 reads SGHDT; CDR2 reads YYEEEE. The V segment lost 4 bases and the J segment 0 bases; nucleotides outside the gene matches: 12. This CDR3 region has 17 residues.

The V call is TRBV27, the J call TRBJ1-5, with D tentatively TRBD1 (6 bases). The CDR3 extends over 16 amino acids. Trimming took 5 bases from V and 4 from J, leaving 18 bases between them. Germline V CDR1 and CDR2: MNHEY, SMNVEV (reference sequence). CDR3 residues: CASSPTRGARNQPQHF. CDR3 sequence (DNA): TGTGCCAGCAGTCCAACCAGGGGCGCTCGGAATCAGCCCCAGCATTTT.

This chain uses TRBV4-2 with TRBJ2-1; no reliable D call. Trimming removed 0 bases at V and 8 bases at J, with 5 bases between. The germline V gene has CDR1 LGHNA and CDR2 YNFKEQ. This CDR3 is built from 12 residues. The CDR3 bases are TGTGCCAGCAGCCAAGATTCATATGAGCAGTTCTTC. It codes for CASSQDSYEQFF.

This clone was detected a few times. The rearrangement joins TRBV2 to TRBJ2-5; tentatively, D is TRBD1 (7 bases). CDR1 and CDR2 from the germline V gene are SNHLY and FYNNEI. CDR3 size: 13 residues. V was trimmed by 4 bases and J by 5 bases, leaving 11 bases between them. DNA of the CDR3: TGTGCCAGCAGTGGACAGGGAGGCGAGACCCAGTACTTC. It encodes CASSGQGGETQYF.

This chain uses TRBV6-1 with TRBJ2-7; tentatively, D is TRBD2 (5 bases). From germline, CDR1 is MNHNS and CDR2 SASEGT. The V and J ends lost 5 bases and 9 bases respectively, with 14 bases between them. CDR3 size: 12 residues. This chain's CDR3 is CASSPRPDWQYF. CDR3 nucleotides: TGTGCCAGCAGTCCCCGACCGGACTGGCAGTACTTC.

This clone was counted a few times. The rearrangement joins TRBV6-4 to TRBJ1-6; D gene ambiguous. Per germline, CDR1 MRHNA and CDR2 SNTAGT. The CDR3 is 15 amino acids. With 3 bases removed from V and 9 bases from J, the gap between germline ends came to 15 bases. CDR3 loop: CASSESNWSSSPLHF. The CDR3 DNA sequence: TGTGCCAGCAGTGAGTCTAACTGGAGCAGTTCACCCCTCCACTTT.

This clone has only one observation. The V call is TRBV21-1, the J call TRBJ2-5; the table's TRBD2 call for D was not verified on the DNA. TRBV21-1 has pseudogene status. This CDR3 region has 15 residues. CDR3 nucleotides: TGTGCCAGCAGCAAGGGGACTCCGACGTGGGAGACCCAGTACTTC. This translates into CASSKGTPTWETQYF.

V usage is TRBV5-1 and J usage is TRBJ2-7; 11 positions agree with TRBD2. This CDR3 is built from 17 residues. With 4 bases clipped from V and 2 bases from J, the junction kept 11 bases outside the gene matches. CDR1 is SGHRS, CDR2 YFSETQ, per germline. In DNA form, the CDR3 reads TGCGCCAGCAGCGGGCAGGAGACTAGCGGGGATACCTACGAGCAGTACTTC. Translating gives CASSGQETSGDTYEQYF. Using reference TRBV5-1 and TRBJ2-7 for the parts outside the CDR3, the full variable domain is KAGVTQTPRYLIKTRGQQVTLSCSPISGHRSVSWYQQTPGQGLQFLFEYFSETQRNKGNFPGRFSGRQFSNSRSEMNVSTLELGDSALYLCASSGQETSGDTYEQYFGPGTRLTVT.

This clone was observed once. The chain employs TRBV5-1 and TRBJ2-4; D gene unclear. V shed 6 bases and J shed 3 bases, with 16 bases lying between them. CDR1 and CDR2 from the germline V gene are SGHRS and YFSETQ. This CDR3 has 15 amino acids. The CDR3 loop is CASTPRVGSKNIQYF. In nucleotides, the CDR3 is TGCGCCAGCACTCCCCGCGTGGGCAGCAAAAACATTCAGTACTTC.

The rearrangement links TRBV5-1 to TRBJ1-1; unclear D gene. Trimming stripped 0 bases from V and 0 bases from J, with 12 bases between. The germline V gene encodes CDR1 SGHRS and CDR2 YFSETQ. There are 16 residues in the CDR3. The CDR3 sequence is CASSLVAATVNTEAFF. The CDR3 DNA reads TGCGCCAGCAGCTTGGTTGCGGCTACCGTGAACACTGAAGCTTTCTTT.

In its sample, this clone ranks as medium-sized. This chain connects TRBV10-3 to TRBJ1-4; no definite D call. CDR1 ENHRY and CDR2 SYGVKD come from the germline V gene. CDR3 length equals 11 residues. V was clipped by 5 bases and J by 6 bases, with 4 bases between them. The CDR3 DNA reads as TGTGCCATCAGTCAGGATGAAAAACTGTTTTTT. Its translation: CAISQDEKLFF.

The CDR3 loop reads CASSADGQGVGANVLTF. The CDR3 DNA reads TGTGCCAGCAGCGCAGACGGACAGGGGGTTGGGGCCAACGTCCTGACTTTC. The chain is built from TRBV9 and TRBJ2-6; 10 nucleotides agree with TRBD1. The CDR3 is 17 amino acids. Per germline, CDR1 SGDLS and CDR2 YYNGEE. V lost 3 bases, J lost 3 bases, and 6 bases stayed unmatched.

The CDR3 bases are TGTGCCAGCAGTCCGACCAAGGGGGTGGGTGAAGCTTTCTTT. It codes for CASSPTKGVGEAFF. The genes are TRBV28 and TRBJ1-1; tentative D call: TRBD1 (6 bases). V lost 5 bases, J lost 7 bases, and 17 bases lay in between. The CDR3 runs 14 residues. CDR1 is MDHEN and CDR2 is SYDVKM in the germline V gene.

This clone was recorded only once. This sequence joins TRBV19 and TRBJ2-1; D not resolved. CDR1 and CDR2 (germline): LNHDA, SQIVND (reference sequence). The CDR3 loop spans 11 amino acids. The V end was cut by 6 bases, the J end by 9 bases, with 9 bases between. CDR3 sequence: CASSGLAEQFF. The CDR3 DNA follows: TGTGCCAGTAGCGGGTTGGCTGAGCAGTTCTTC.

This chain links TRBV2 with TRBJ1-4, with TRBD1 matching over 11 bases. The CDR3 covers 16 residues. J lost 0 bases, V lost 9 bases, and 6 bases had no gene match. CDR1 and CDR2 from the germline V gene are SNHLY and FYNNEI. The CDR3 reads CARQRTGGSTNEKLFF. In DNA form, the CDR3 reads TGTGCCAGACAACGGACAGGGGGCTCAACTAATGAAAAACTGTTTTTT.

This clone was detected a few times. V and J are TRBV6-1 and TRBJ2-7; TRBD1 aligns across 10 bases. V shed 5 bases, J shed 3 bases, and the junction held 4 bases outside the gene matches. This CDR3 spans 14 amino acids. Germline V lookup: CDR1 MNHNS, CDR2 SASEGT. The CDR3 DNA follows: TGTGCCAGCAGTTATAGGACAGGGGGCTACGAGCAGTACTTC. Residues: CASSYRTGGYEQYF.

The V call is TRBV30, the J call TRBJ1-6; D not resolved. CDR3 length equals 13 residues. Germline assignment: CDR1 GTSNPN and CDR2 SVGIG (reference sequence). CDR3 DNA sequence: TGTGGGAGGTCCGCGGGGTATAATTCACCCCTCCACTTT. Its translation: CGRSAGYNSPLHF.

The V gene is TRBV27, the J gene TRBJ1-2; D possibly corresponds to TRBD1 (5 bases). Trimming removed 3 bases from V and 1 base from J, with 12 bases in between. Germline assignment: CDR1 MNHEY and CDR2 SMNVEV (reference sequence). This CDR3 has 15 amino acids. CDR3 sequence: CASSFGGSNNYGYTF. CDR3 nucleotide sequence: TGTGCCAGCAGTTTTGGGGGGAGTAATAACTATGGCTACACCTTC.

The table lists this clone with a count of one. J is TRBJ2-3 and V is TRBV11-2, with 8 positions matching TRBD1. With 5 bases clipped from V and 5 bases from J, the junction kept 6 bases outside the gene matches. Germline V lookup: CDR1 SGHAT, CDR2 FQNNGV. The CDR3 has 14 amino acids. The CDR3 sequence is CASSPDRGRDTQYF. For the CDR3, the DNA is TGTGCCAGCAGCCCTGACAGGGGCAGAGATACGCAGTATTTT.

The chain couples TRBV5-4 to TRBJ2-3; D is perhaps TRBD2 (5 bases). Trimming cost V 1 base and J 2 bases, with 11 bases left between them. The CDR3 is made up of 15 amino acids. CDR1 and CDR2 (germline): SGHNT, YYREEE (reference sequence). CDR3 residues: CASSLQAAPTDTQYF. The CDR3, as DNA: TGTGCCAGCAGCTTGCAAGCGGCCCCCACAGATACGCAGTATTTT.